This is a list of T cell receptor beta chains from one sample in a study of cytomegalovirus exposure and HLA in healthy donors. The table came from immunoSEQ multiplex PCR; TCRdb's copy has only in-frame clones and leaves some out. The table shows roughly 100,000 clones, with about 80% occurring only once. The source material was PBMCs. These receptors originate from a man between 60 and 75 years old in good health and CMV-seropositive. Each CDR3 is given with its conserved first and last residue. Each record gives: CDR3 length, J gene, V gene, CDR3 protein.

11 | TRBJ2-7 | TRBV6-6 | CASSQTYEQYF
14 | TRBJ2-7 | TRBV6-1 | CASAGTPSSYEQYF
16 | TRBJ2-7 | TRBV4-2 | CASSQDLTGESYEQYF
17 | TRBJ2-5 | TRBV9 | CASSEGQGVIRQETQYF
14 | TRBJ2-1 | TRBV4-3 | CASSQKGLTNEQFF
14 | TRBJ2-3 | TRBV19 | CASSRDSSTDTQYF
13 | TRBJ2-5 | TRBV4-1 | CASSQDRLETQYF
17 | TRBJ1-5 | TRBV6-1 | CASSVRVPGQGGQPQHF
14 | TRBJ1-2 | TRBV18 | CASSPPWQGGGYTF
16 | TRBJ1-2 | TRBV5-1 | CASSLRDRLRNYGYTF
13 | TRBJ2-7 | TRBV25-1 | CASTGTGGNEQYF